These T cell receptor beta chains were read from a single sample in a study of OX40 agonist ivuxolimab in advanced cancers. The assay was immunoSEQ multiplex PCR, and TCRdb's table has in-frame clones only and misses some. This table has about 40,000 clones, about 88% appearing once. Specimen: CD4+ or CD8+ T cells sorted from blood, collected in a trial of the OX40 agonist ivuxolimab. The receptors derive from an adult with an advanced solid tumor such as melanoma, head and neck, liver or kidney cancer. CDR3s include the opening cysteine and the closing phenylalanine or tryptophan. A D gene is named only where the DNA matches it firmly. The size of a clone is reported for some rows only, either as once, few or many, or as a class for expanded clones.

TRBV5-6,.,TRBD2,TRBJ2-2,TGTGCCAGCTTAACCGCTCCGGCTAGCGGAATCAGGAGGACCGGGGAGCTGTTTTTT,CASLTAPASGIRRTGELFF
TRBV20-1,.,.,TRBJ1-2,TGCAGTGCTAGCGGGTATGGCTACACCTTC,CSASGYGYTF
TRBV7-9,.,.,TRBJ1-1,TGTGCCAGCAGCTTAGGGGATACAGGGCCGGATGAAGCTTTCTTT,CASSLGDTGPDEAFF
TRBV5-8,.,TRBD1,TRBJ2-7,TGTGCCAGCAGCTTGGCAGGGGGCCCCTACGAGCAGTACTTC,CASSLAGGPYEQYF
TRBV30,few,.,TRBJ1-1,TGTGCCTGGAGGGAGGGCCCTGAAGCTTTCTTT,CAWREGPEAFF
TRBV9,.,.,TRBJ2-1,TGTGCCAGCAGCGTAGCGTCGCCTTCCTACAATGAGCAGTTCTTC,CASSVASPSYNEQFF
TRBV10-3,.,TRBD2,TRBJ2-3,TGTGCCATCAGAGCGCTAGCGGGGGTCACAGATACGCAGTATTTT,CAIRALAGVTDTQYF
TRBV29-1,.,.,TRBJ1-1,TGCAGCGTTCGACCCTTGGGGGGTGGCACTGAAGCTTTCTTT,CSVRPLGGGTEAFF
TRBV7-9,.,.,TRBJ1-1,TGTGCCAGCAGCTTATTAATAGGTACTGAAGCTTTCTTT,CASSLLIGTEAFF
TRBV5-5,.,.,TRBJ2-7,TGTGCCAGCAGCGTGACCCCGGTGGTCTACGAGCAGTACTTC,CASSVTPVVYEQYF
TRBV4-1,.,.,TRBJ2-1,TGCGCCAGCAGCCAAGAAAGGGCTAGCGTCTACAATGAGCAGTTCTTC,CASSQERASVYNEQFF
TRBV15,.,.,TRBJ2-2,TGTGCCACCAGCAGGGGCAAGGGGCGGAACACCGGGGAGCTGTTTTTT,CATSRGKGRNTGELFF
TRBV2,.,TRBD1,TRBJ1-1,TGTGCCAGCAGGATGGGACAGTCGATCCCTGAAGCTTTCTTT,CASRMGQSIPEAFF
TRBV19,.,.,TRBJ1-4,TGTGCCAGTAGTATAGATAGGGGAAGGGAAAAACTGTTTTTT,CASSIDRGREKLFF
TRBV27,.,.,TRBJ1-1,TGTGCCAGCAGTCCTCGGGGGGGCGCGAACACTGAAGCTTTCTTT,CASSPRGGANTEAFF
TRBV5-4,.,TRBD2,TRBJ2-3,TGTGCCAGCAGCTTGGGGGTGGGAGGGCCCACAGATACGCAGTATTTT,CASSLGVGGPTDTQYF
TRBV29-1,.,.,TRBJ2-6,TGCAGCGTTGACGTGGGGGCTCTCCCAAGCTCTGGGGCCAACGTCCTGACTTTC,CSVDVGALPSSGANVLTF
TRBV9,.,TRBD1,TRBJ1-3,TGTGCCAGCAGCGGAGGACAGGCTGGAAACACCATATATTTT,CASSGGQAGNTIYF
TRBV6-5,.,.,TRBJ1-1,TGTGCCAGCAGTCTCTCGACGGTGAACACTGAAGCTTTCTTT,CASSLSTVNTEAFF
TRBV11-2,.,.,TRBJ2-5,TGTGCCAGCAGCGTGATTATCCGGGCCCAAGAGACCCAGTACTTC,CASSVIIRAQETQYF
TRBV7-3,.,.,TRBJ2-1,TGTGCCAGCAGCTTATTTCTCGGGGACAATGAGCAGTTCTTC,CASSLFLGDNEQFF
TRBV9,.,.,TRBJ2-7,TGTGCCAGCAGCTCTGGAGGAGGCTACGAGCAGTACTTC,CASSSGGGYEQYF
TRBV6-1,.,.,TRBJ2-7,TGTGCCAGCAGTGAATCGGTTATAAGCTCCTACGAGCAGTACTTC,CASSESVISSYEQYF
TRBV7-6,once,.,TRBJ2-2,TGTGCCAGCAGCTTAGCGGCGGGGACCCCCGGGGAGCTGTTTTTT,CASSLAAGTPGELFF
TRBV7-8,medium-sized,.,TRBJ1-2,TGTGCCAGCGGCAATCCTCCGGGGGCTAACTATGGCTACACCTTC,CASGNPPGANYGYTF
TRBV4-2,.,.,TRBJ2-7,TGTGCCAGCAGCCAAGAGTTCGGGGAGGCCTACGAGCAGTACTTC,CASSQEFGEAYEQYF
TRBV25-1,.,.,TRBJ2-5,TGTGCCAGCAGTGAGAAGGGATGGGAGACCCAGTACTTC,CASSEKGWETQYF
TRBV27,once,.,TRBJ2-1,TGTGCCAGCAGTTTTAAGGGGGAGATTTTCAATGAGCAGTTCTTC,CASSFKGEIFNEQFF
TRBV7-9,.,.,TRBJ2-5,TGTGCCAGCAGCCACCCCATCCTCCCCAAAGAGACCCAGTACTTC,CASSHPILPKETQYF
TRBV19,.,TRBD1,TRBJ1-5,TGTGCCAGTACGGGACTTTCGACAGGGACGGGCTATAGCAATCAGCCCCAGCATTTT,CASTGLSTGTGYSNQPQHF
TRBV4-1,.,.,TRBJ1-1,TGCGCCAGCAGCCAAGTAGGGGGAGGAACTGAAGCTTTCTTT,CASSQVGGGTEAFF
TRBV11-1,few,TRBD2,TRBJ2-1,TGTGCCAGCAGCCGAGCGGGACTAAAGAGGGGAGCCGAGCAGTTCTTC,CASSRAGLKRGAEQFF
TRBV7-3,once,.,TRBJ2-3,TGTGCCAGCGGTACAGGGCGGGATACGCAGTATTTT,CASGTGRDTQYF
TRBV5-6,.,.,TRBJ1-1,TGTGCCAGCAGCGAACGGTGGAACACTGAAGCTTTCTTT,CASSERWNTEAFF
TRBV5-1,.,TRBD1,TRBJ1-1,TGCGCCAGCAGCCCCCTCTTCGCTGCGACAGGGGCGAACACTGAAGCTTTCTTT,CASSPLFAATGANTEAFF
TRBV27,.,.,TRBJ2-6,TGTGCCAGCAGCCAAGGGGGGGCCAACGTCCTGACTTTC,CASSQGGANVLTF
TRBV2,once,TRBD2,TRBJ2-3,TGTGCCAGCAGGACTCGTGGACTAGCGGTCACCAAACACACAGATACGCAGTATTTT,CASRTRGLAVTKHTDTQYF
TRBV27,.,.,TRBJ1-2,TGTGCCAGCAGTTTGACAGATAACTATGGCTACACCTTC,CASSLTDNYGYTF
TRBV7-6,.,.,TRBJ2-7,TGTGCCAGCAGCCCAGAGACGTGGGGGCGTGAGCAGTACTTC,CASSPETWGREQYF
TRBV11-2,.,TRBD2,TRBJ2-3,TGTGCCAGCAGCCCGGGGAGGGTGGAGATGAGGACAGATACGCAGTATTTT,CASSPGRVEMRTDTQYF
TRBV19,.,.,TRBJ2-1,TGTGCCAGTAGTATCAGGGGCAGTATCTATGAGCAGTTCTTC,CASSIRGSIYEQFF
TRBV6-1,.,TRBD1,TRBJ2-1,TGTGCCAGCAGTGATTGGACAGGGCTTTACAATGAGCAGTTCTTC,CASSDWTGLYNEQFF
TRBV7-2,.,.,TRBJ2-3,TGTGCCAGCAGCTTAGTGAGCGCAGATACGCAGTATTTT,CASSLVSADTQYF